The entry below gives a single TCR beta chain sequence along with its context. This clone's antigen is unknown. No base quality information exists; no much larger clone differs at one position. Related transplant donors provided blood samples for TCR beta sequencing. Nuclei Lysis Solution was used to extract genomic DNA from fresh or cryopreserved unfractionated peripheral blood mononuclear cells. The data are from a study of T cell clonotyping in hematopoietic cell transplantation (TCRdb year 2021). Describing the broader study: In the study, around 140 blood samples were gathered from over 30 consecutive transplant recipients and their related donors. Patients were recruited between September 2015 and January 2017 and followed until late 2020 or death.

Points the paper makes about the study in general: Donor and pretransplant recipient Inverse Simpson Index values predicted broader posttransplant TCR repertoire diversity. Just a small fraction of recipient repertoires overlapped with donor repertoires, and more than 95% appeared de novo at the given depth. Recipient TCR diversity fell after transplant, with pathologically expanded clonotypes rising progressively from day 30 to day 180. The sample size was limited, and CD4 and CD8 repertoire contributions could not be separated because cells were not sorted.

With the immunoSEQ assay, which is a bias-controlled multiplex PCR relying on V- and J-specific primers, TCR beta CDR3 regions were amplified from genomic DNA. A proprietary barcode and Illumina adapter sequences were added to the CDR3 amplicons in a second PCR step. An Illumina MiSeq instrument was used for sequencing of the CDR3 libraries. As for the authors' bioinformatics: Export and quality control were done with immunoSEQ Analyzer 3.0, while downstream analyses used R Bioconductor and Immunarch. Only productive rearrangements in the normalized downsampled data set were used to calculate repertoire metrics. In the normalized cohort, clonotypes with more than 5 templates were defined as pathologically expanded. The Inverse Simpson Index served as the measure of repertoire diversity. The non-normalized data set was used for CMV-specificity analyses so that all clonotypes could be captured. TCRdb stores this immuneACCESS table with in-frame sequences only. Part of the clones is absent; in the studies checked, under half of the shortfall reflects unresolved V genes, and no reason is known for the rest. That table supplies the V and J calls and clone size; D and trimming were determined from the DNA. The sample includes some 40,000 clones, with around 95% observed a single time. The ten largest clones add up to roughly 0.85% of the sample.

There are 14 amino acids in the CDR3, from cysteine to phenylalanine inclusive. CDR3 DNA only is kept here, 42 bases in frame from base 1. The germline V gene sets CDR1 to MNHNS and CDR2 to SASEGT. Germline trimming: 4 bases from V, 6 bases from J; junction bases outside gene matches: 5. Input material: peripheral blood mononuclear cells. The rearrangement combines TRBV6-1 with TRBJ2-1; 8 central nucleotides agree with TRBD1. This clonotype was sampled from a woman between 45 and 60 years old in good health. Some clones in this sample may be carry-over from other donors' samples. The CDR3 region: CASSADDRGNEQFF. The nucleotide sequence reads as follows: TGTGCCAGCAGTGCTGACGACAGGGGCAATGAGCAGTTCTTC.